One and the same sample provided the 8 T cell receptor beta chains below, sequenced in a study of beta chain features in type 1 diabetes. TCRB transcripts that were expressed got sequenced, as all of the isolated RNA had been reverse transcribed. TCRdb keeps only in-frame clones here, not all; method: immunoSEQ multiplex PCR. There are 300,000 to 350,000 clones in the sample; roughly 8% occur only once, and more than 0.4% lies in the top ten. Sequenced: central memory CD4+ T cells from blood. Receptors were obtained from a woman between 18 and 30 years old in good health.

This chain joins TRBV11-1 and TRBJ1-1, with TRBD1 identical over 7 bases. CDR3 size: 12 residues. CDR1 and CDR2 (germline): SGHAT, FQDESV (reference sequence). Germline trimming cut 4 bases from V and 14 bases from J; bases unmatched to any gene: 10. This CDR3 reads CASSYETGTLFF. The CDR3, as DNA: TGTGCCAGCAGCTACGAGACAGGGACTCTGTTCTTT. Based on the CDR3 plus reference TRBV11-1 and TRBJ1-1, the full variable domain is EAEVAQSPRYKITEKSQAVAFWCDPISGHATLYWYRQILGQGPELLVQFQDESVVDDSQLPKDRFSAERLKGVDSTLKIQPAELGDSAMYLCASSYETGTLFFGQGTRLTVV.

CDR3 nucleotides: TGTGCCAGCAGTTATAAGGGGATGGGACAGGTTGCAACTAATGAAAAACTGTTTTTT. Its protein is CASSYKGMGQVATNEKLFF. V usage is TRBV27 and J usage is TRBJ1-4; TRBD1 agrees at 8 bases. CDR3 length equals 19 residues. V was pared by 4 bases and J by 0 bases, with 13 bases of the junction left unmatched. The germline CDR1 and CDR2 sequences are MNHEY and SMNVEV (reference sequence).

This clone was seen more than once but under ten times. V gene TRBV7-8 combines with J gene TRBJ2-5; 8 nucleotides match TRBD2. CDR1 is SGHVS and CDR2 is FQNEAQ in the germline V gene. The CDR3 sequence is 14 residues long. After removal of 5 bases from V and 6 bases from J, the junction contained 8 bases not matched to a gene. The CDR3 here is CASSQGTSKKTQYF. The CDR3 nucleotides read TGTGCCAGCAGCCAAGGGACTAGTAAGAAGACCCAGTACTTC.

This chain joins TRBV18 and TRBJ2-3; D ambiguous. Trimming removed 4 bases at V and 2 bases at J, with 4 bases between. Germline lookup yields CDR1 KGHSH and CDR2 LQKENI. The CDR3 sequence is 12 residues long. CDR3 sequence: CASSRDTDTQYF. CDR3 bases: TGTGCCAGCTCACGTGACACAGATACGCAGTATTTT.

This chain links TRBV5-7 with TRBJ2-5; D is ambiguous. TRBV5-7 qualifies as an ORF whose function is uncertain. The V and J ends lost 5 bases and 0 bases respectively, with 17 bases between them. The CDR3 runs 16 residues. CDR3 region: CASRTMASWYQETQYF. The CDR3, as DNA: TGTGCCAGCAGAACAATGGCCAGCTGGTACCAAGAGACCCAGTACTTC.

This clone was observed a handful of times. The chain has TRBV2 and TRBJ2-5, with D maybe TRBD1 (5 bases). Trimming cost V 10 bases and J 2 bases, with 11 bases left between them. CDR3 length: 12 residues. From germline, CDR1 is SNHLY and CDR2 FYNNEI. For the CDR3, the DNA is TGTGCCATCAGGGCGATTCAAGAGACCCAGTACTTC. This gives the protein CAIRAIQETQYF.

This clone has only a few counts. V is TRBV7-9 and J is TRBJ2-7; D remains ambiguous. The CDR3 is 15 amino acids. V lost 1 base to trimming and J lost 0 bases, with 10 bases between them. Germline-derived CDR1 and CDR2 are SEHNR and FQNEAQ (reference sequence). The CDR3 loop reads CASSLVGSSSYEQYF. CDR3 coding DNA: TGTGCCAGCAGCTTAGTGGGCTCGAGCTCCTACGAGCAGTACTTC.

The chain links TRBV10-3 to TRBJ2-5, with 10 bases that match TRBD2. The ends lost 0 bases at V and 10 bases at J; junction bases unmatched: 8. CDR1 is ENHRY, CDR2 SYGVKD, per germline. The CDR3 covers 15 residues. The CDR3 here is CAISESLAGKGFQYF. The CDR3 DNA sequence: TGTGCCATCAGTGAGTCACTAGCGGGAAAAGGGTTCCAGTACTTC.